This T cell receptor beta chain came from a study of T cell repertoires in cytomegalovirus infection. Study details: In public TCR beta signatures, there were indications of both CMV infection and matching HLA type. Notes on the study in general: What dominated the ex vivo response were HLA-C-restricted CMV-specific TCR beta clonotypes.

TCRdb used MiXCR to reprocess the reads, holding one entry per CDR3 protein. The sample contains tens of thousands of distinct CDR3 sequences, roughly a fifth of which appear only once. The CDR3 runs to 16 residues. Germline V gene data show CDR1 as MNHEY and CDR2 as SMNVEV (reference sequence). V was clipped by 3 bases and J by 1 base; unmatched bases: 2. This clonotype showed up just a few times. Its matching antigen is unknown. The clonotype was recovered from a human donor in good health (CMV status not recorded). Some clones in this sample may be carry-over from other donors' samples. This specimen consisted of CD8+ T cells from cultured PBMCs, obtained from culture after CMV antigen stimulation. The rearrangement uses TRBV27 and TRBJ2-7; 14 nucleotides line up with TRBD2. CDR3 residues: CASSFGTSGSSYEQYF. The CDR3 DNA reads TGTGCCAGCAGTTTCGGGACTAGCGGGAGTTCCTACGAGCAGTACTTC.